Detailed here is one TCR beta chain. No antigen is known for it. This entry is derived from a study of OX40 agonist ivuxolimab in advanced cancers. Study-wide results and caveats: The authors did not determine the antigen specificity of the expanded peripheral T cells.

Germline V gene data show CDR1 as MDHEN and CDR2 as SYDVKM. The germline V and J ends were trimmed by 3 bases and 4 bases, with 11 bases remaining between them. CDR3 size: 14 residues. Some clones are missing from TCRdb's copy, which holds only in-frame ones; the method was immunoSEQ multiplex PCR. The table records about 99,000 clones, roughly 95% of them present only once. Sample: CD4+ or CD8+ T cells sorted from blood, taken in a trial of the OX40 agonist ivuxolimab. The TCR comes from an adult with an advanced solid tumor such as melanoma, head and neck, liver or kidney cancer. This chain connects TRBV28 to TRBJ2-3; D gene unclear. The CDR3 DNA is TGTGCCAGCAGTTTTGATTACCGGGCAGATACGCAGTATTTT. Translating gives CASSFDYRADTQYF.